This TCR beta chain was sequenced in a study of blood T cells in healthy people across ages. Using a J-beta primer mix together with a sample-barcoded 5' primer, a second PCR was run for about 7 to 12 cycles. Each CDR3 protein gets one entry after TCRdb re-called the 5' RACE reads with MiXCR. The repertoire holds hundreds of thousands of distinct CDR3 sequences, with under 45% as singletons. This clonotype was picked up a small number of times. CDR3 length: 15 residues. Trimming left V 4 bases short and J 6 bases short, with 19 bases between. Per the germline V gene, CDR1 is MDHEN and CDR2 is SYDVKM. Sequenced material: blood. The source is a man aged 60 to 69 in good health. The J gene is TRBJ2-7, the V gene TRBV28; D unclear. DNA for the CDR3: TGTGCCAGCAGTTCGCTTGCCCGACCGGGCGGCGAGCAGTACTTC. Translation: CASSSLARPGGEQYF.